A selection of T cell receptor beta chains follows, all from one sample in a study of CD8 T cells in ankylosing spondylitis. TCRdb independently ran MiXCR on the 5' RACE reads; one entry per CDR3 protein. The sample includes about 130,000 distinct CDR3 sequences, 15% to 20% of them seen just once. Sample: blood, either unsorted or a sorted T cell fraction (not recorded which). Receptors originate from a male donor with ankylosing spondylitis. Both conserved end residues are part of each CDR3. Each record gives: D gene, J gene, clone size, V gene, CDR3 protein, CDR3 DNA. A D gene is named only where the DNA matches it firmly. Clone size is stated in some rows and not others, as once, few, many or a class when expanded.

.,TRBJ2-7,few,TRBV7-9,CASSFNPWEQYF,TGTGCCAGCAGCTTCAACCCCTGGGAGCAGTACTTC
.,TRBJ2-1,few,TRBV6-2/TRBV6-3,CASSSRPGTHNEQFF,TGTGCCAGCAGTTCGCGGCCCGGGACACACAATGAGCAGTTCTTC
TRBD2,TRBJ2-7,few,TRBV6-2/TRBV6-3,CASSSHKKTSGISYEQYF,TGTGCCAGCAGCTCCCATAAAAAGACTAGCGGGATCTCCTACGAGCAGTACTTC
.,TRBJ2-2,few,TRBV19,CASSKDPGQAASTGELFF,TGTGCCAGTAGTAAAGACCCTGGCCAGGCAGCATCCACCGGGGAGCTGTTTTTT
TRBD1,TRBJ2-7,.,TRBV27,CASSSTGTGGTYEQYF,TGTGCCAGCAGTTCAACCGGGACAGGGGGCACCTACGAGCAGTACTTC
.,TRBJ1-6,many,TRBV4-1,CASSQGGYGNSPLHF,TGCGCCAGCAGCCAGGGCGGATACGGGAATTCACCCCTCCACTTT
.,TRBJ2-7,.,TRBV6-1,CASSEAARASSYEQYF,TGTGCCAGCAGTGAAGCCGCCAGGGCGAGCTCCTACGAGCAGTACTTC
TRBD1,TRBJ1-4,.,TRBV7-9,CASSFQGAGATNEKLFF,TGTGCCAGCAGCTTCCAGGGGGCGGGGGCAACTAATGAAAAACTGTTTTTT
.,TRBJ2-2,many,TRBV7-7,CASSLSVITGELFF,TGTGCTAGCAGCTTATCTGTGATCACCGGGGAGCTGTTTTTT
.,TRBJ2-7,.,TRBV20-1,CSARSPDRYEQYF,TGCAGTGCTAGATCCCCAGACAGATACGAGCAGTACTTC
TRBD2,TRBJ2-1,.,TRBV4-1,CASSLLAGLMGNEQFF,TGCGCCAGCAGCCTTCTAGCGGGATTAATGGGGAATGAGCAGTTCTTC
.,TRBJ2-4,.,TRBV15,CATSQGSAGRDIQYF,TGTGCCACCAGCCAAGGGAGCGCGGGAAGAGACATTCAGTACTTC
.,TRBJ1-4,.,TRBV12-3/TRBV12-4,CASRSGTTNEKLFF,TGTGCCAGCCGTTCGGGGACAACTAATGAAAAACTGTTTTTT
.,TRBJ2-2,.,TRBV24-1,CATSDFGQTGELFF,TGTGCCACCAGTGATTTTGGACAGACCGGGGAGCTGTTTTTT
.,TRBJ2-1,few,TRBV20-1,CSARVGIEQFF,TGCAGTGCTAGAGTCGGAATTGAGCAGTTCTTC
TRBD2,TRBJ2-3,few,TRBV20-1,CSQARGLLAGPADTQYF,TGCAGTCAAGCTAGAGGTTTACTAGCGGGACCGGCAGATACGCAGTATTTT
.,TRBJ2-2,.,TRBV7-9,CASSIPGSGELFF,TGTGCCAGCAGCATCCCCGGGTCCGGGGAGCTGTTTTTT
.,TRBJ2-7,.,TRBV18,CASSPVTGPTYEQYF,TGTGCCAGCTCACCGGTGACAGGACCGACCTACGAGCAGTACTTC
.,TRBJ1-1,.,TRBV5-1,CASTPGVGTEAFF,TGCGCCAGCACCCCTGGGGTAGGCACTGAAGCTTTCTTT
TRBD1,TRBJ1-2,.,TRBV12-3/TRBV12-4,CASRPPGQGTNYGYTF,TGTGCCAGCAGACCGCCGGGACAGGGCACTAACTATGGCTACACCTTC
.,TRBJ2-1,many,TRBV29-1,CSVEDQNTRYNEQFF,TGCAGCGTTGAAGATCAGAATACCCGGTACAATGAGCAGTTCTTC
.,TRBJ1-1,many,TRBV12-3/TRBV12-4,CASRTGNTEAFF,TGTGCCAGCAGAACAGGGAACACTGAAGCTTTCTTT
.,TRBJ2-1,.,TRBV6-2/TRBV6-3,CASSYSRLVPSEEQFF,TGTGCCAGCAGTTACTCGCGACTAGTCCCGTCTGAAGAACAGTTCTTC
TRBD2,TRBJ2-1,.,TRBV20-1,CSAAWGGGYNEQFF,TGCAGTGCTGCTTGGGGGGGAGGGTACAATGAGCAGTTCTTC
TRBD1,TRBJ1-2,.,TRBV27,CASSSGTGYYGYTF,TGTGCCAGCAGTTCCGGGACAGGCTACTATGGCTACACCTTC
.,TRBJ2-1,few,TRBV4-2,CASSQEGADYPYNEQFF,TGTGCCAGCAGCCAAGAGGGAGCGGATTATCCCTACAATGAGCAGTTCTTC
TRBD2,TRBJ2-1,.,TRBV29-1,CSVGTSGRNEQFF,TGCAGCGTTGGGACTAGCGGGAGAAATGAGCAGTTCTTC
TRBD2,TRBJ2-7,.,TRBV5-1,CASSATSGRAYEQYF,TGCGCCAGCAGCGCCACTAGCGGGAGGGCCTACGAGCAGTACTTC
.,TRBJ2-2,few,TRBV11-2,CASSLLPGGELFF,TGTGCCAGCAGCTTACTACCTGGCGGGGAGCTGTTTTTT
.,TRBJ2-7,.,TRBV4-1,CASSPLSGGNSYEQYF,TGCGCCAGCAGCCCCCTCTCTGGTGGGAATTCCTACGAGCAGTACTTC
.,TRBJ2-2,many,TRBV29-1,CSVEKREPNTGELFF,TGCAGCGTTGAAAAACGGGAACCGAACACCGGGGAGCTGTTTTTT
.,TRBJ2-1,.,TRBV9,CASSVASVPRNEQFF,TGTGCCAGCAGCGTAGCAAGCGTCCCGCGGAATGAGCAGTTCTTC
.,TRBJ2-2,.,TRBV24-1,CATSDWSASGELFF,TGTGCCACCAGTGATTGGTCCGCCAGCGGGGAGCTGTTTTTT
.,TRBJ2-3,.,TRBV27,CASSLAYGGGGADTQYF,TGTGCCAGCAGTTTGGCTTATGGGGGAGGAGGAGCAGATACGCAGTATTTT
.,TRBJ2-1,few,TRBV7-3,CASSLGSLGPYNEQFF,TGTGCCAGCAGTCTCGGCTCGCTCGGCCCCTACAATGAGCAGTTCTTC
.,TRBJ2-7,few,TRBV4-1,CASSQAGWGLYEQYF,TGCGCCAGCAGCCAAGCGGGGTGGGGGCTCTACGAGCAGTACTTC
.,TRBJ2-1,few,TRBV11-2,CASSLSAGDEQFF,TGTGCCAGCAGCTTGTCGGCCGGGGATGAGCAGTTCTTC
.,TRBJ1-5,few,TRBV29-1,CSVGGAPVGPQHF,TGCAGCGTCGGGGGGGCCCCCGTTGGCCCCCAGCATTTT
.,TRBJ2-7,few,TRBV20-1,CSASGLRYEQYF,TGCAGTGCCTCCGGGCTTCGCTACGAGCAGTACTTC
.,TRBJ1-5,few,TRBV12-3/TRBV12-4,CASSLSLTGNQPQHF,TGTGCCAGCAGTTTAAGCCTGACCGGGAATCAGCCCCAGCATTTT
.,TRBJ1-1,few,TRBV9,CASSVGGQTEAFF,TGTGCCAGCAGCGTCGGAGGTCAGACTGAAGCTTTCTTT
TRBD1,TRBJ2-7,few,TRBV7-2,CASSVTTGGSYEQYF,TGTGCCAGCAGCGTAACCACAGGGGGATCCTACGAGCAGTACTTC
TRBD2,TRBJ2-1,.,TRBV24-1,CATSGTSSYNEQFF,TGTGCCACCAGTGGGACTAGCAGCTACAATGAGCAGTTCTTC
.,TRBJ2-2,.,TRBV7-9,CASSPPGSSNTGELFF,TGTGCCAGCAGCCCACCAGGGTCTTCGAACACCGGGGAGCTGTTTTTT
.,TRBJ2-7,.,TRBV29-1,CSVDGGMLHEQYF,TGCAGCGTTGACGGTGGGATGCTTCACGAGCAGTACTTC
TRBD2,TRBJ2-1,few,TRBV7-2,CASSVGLAGGYEQFF,TGTGCCAGCAGCGTCGGACTAGCGGGAGGCTATGAGCAGTTCTTC
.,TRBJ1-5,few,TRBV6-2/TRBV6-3,CASQTGDNAFGNSNQPQHF,TGTGCCAGCCAAACGGGGGACAACGCCTTCGGGAATAGCAATCAGCCCCAGCATTTT
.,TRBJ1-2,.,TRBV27,CASSLVGAGSGYTF,TGTGCCAGCAGTTTGGTGGGGGCTGGTAGTGGCTACACCTTC
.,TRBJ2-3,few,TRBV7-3,CASSSPGGSSTDTQYF,TGTGCCAGCAGCTCCCCGGGTGGCAGTAGCACAGATACGCAGTATTTT
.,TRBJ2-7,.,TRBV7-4,CASSFRQFSSYEQYF,TGTGCCAGCAGCTTCCGGCAATTTAGCTCCTACGAGCAGTACTTC
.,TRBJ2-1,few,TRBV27,CASSLGLGLLNEQFF,TGTGCCAGCAGTCTGGGGCTAGGCCTCCTTAATGAGCAGTTCTTC
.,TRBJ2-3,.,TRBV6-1,CASTSFVSGQHSTDTQYF,TGTGCCAGTACTTCGTTTGTCTCGGGACAACATAGCACAGATACGCAGTATTTT